Presented here are 8 T cell receptor beta chains from one specimen sequenced in a study of beta chain features in type 1 diabetes. Reverse transcribing all isolated RNA meant expressed TCRB transcripts were sequenced. Repertoires were generated with immunoSEQ multiplex PCR, while TCRdb's copy carries only in-frame clones and drops some. Of around 340,000 clones listed, about 20% are singletons. The sequenced material came from naive CD4+ T cells from blood. These receptors all come from a woman in her late teens or twenties in good health.

The gene calls are TRBV7-2 and TRBJ2-5; D possibly corresponds to TRBD1 (5 bases). Germline assignment: CDR1 SGHTA and CDR2 FQGNSA. V gave up 3 bases and J gave up 4 bases, with 12 bases separating them. There are 14 residues in the CDR3. CDR3 region: CASSFNGAGETQYF. The CDR3 DNA is TGTGCCAGCAGCTTCAATGGGGCTGGAGAGACCCAGTACTTC.

This clone came up a few times. The V and J genes are TRBV2 and TRBJ2-3; maybe TRBD2 (7 bases). The CDR3 extends over 16 amino acids. Germline CDR1 SNHLY, CDR2 FYNNEI. V dropped 8 bases and J dropped 3 bases, with 21 bases sitting between them. The CDR3 is CASEPRSGEGTDTQYF. CDR3 nucleotide sequence: TGTGCCAGCGAACCTAGATCAGGGGAGGGTACAGATACGCAGTATTTT.

The chain has TRBV29-1 and TRBJ2-2; D gene unclear. The CDR3 covers 12 residues. V lost 6 bases and J lost 6, with 11 bases in between. Per the germline V gene, CDR1 is SQVTM and CDR2 is ANQGSEA. For the CDR3, the DNA is TGCAGCGTCCTCTCAGAGGCCGGGGAGCTGTTTTTT. As protein: CSVLSEAGELFF.

J is TRBJ2-2 and V is TRBV2; tentatively, D is TRBD1 (6 bases). Trimming pared 7 bases from V and 4 bases from J, leaving 10 bases between. The CDR3 has 13 amino acids. Germline CDR1 SNHLY, CDR2 FYNNEI. The CDR3 loop is CASKQGSTGELFF. Written as DNA, the CDR3 is TGTGCCAGCAAACAGGGATCCACCGGGGAGCTGTTTTTT.

This clone occurred a few times. The chain uses TRBV25-1 and TRBJ1-6; no reliable D call. Germline CDR1 and CDR2: MGHDK and SYGVNS. This CDR3 region has 15 residues. Between the trimmed V and J ends, which lost 9 bases and 2 bases, there was a span of 14 bases. This CDR3 reads CASSPGRTYNSPLHF. CDR3 nucleotide sequence: TGTGCCAGTTCCCCGGGGAGGACCTATAATTCACCCCTCCACTTT.

This clone was picked up a small number of times. This chain uses TRBV19 with TRBJ2-3, with D uncertain. The V gene lost 4 bases and the J gene lost 0 bases, with 8 bases spanning the gap. CDR3 length equals 14 residues. Germline V CDR1 and CDR2: LNHDA, SQIVND (reference sequence). This CDR3 is CASSTSTSTDTQYF. The CDR3 nucleotides read TGTGCCAGTAGTACCTCAACTAGCACAGATACGCAGTATTTT.

V is TRBV13 and J is TRBJ2-1; tentatively, D is TRBD1 (6 bases). The CDR3 contains 14 residues. Per germline, CDR1 PRHDT and CDR2 FYEKMQ (reference sequence). V was clipped by 2 bases and J by 7 bases, with 12 bases between them. CDR3 sequence: CASSLLTGKNEQFF. The CDR3 DNA reads as TGTGCCAGCAGCTTATTAACAGGGAAGAATGAGCAGTTCTTC.

This chain links TRBV5-1 with TRBJ1-2; the D gene is possibly TRBD1 (5 bases). The V gene's germline CDR1 is SGHRS and CDR2 YFSETQ. The CDR3 is 14 residues long. Trimming took off 1 base at V and 8 bases at J, with 15 bases between the two ends. The CDR3 spells CASSLFGGERGYTF. As DNA, the CDR3 is TGCGCCAGCAGCTTGTTCGGGGGGGAGCGAGGCTACACCTTC.